The 7 T cell receptor beta chains below all came from one sample that was sequenced in a study of OX40 agonist ivuxolimab in advanced cancers. The data were produced by immunoSEQ multiplex PCR, yet TCRdb's version contains in-frame clones alone and is incomplete. Of around 19,000 clones listed, 73% were seen once; the top ten hold 33%. Sequences were derived from CD4+ or CD8+ T cells sorted from blood, sampled in a trial of the OX40 agonist ivuxolimab. The receptors were sampled from an adult with an advanced solid tumor such as melanoma, head and neck, liver or kidney cancer.

This clone showed up just a few times. The chain employs TRBV5-1 and TRBJ2-5; perhaps TRBD2 as D (5 bases). The CDR3 consists of 16 residues. Germline CDR1 reads SGHRS; CDR2 reads YFSETQ. Deletions cut 4 bases from V and 4 bases from J, with 20 bases between. The CDR3 region is CASSDLGGASGETQYF. Written as DNA, the CDR3 is TGCGCCAGCAGCGATTTAGGAGGCGCGAGTGGAGAGACCCAGTACTTC. Full variable domain (outside the CDR3, taken from reference TRBV5-1 and TRBJ2-5): KAGVTQTPRYLIKTRGQQVTLSCSPISGHRSVSWYQQTPGQGLQFLFEYFSETQRNKGNFPGRFSGRQFSNSRSEMNVSTLELGDSALYLCASSDLGGASGETQYFGPGTRLLVL.

The rearrangement joins TRBV28 to TRBJ2-7; 7 nucleotides align to TRBD1. The V gene's germline CDR1 is MDHEN and CDR2 SYDVKM. J gave up 5 bases and V 6 bases, and 10 bases lay outside the gene matches. This CDR3 spans 14 amino acids. The CDR3 spells CASRRQGDQDEQYF. DNA for the CDR3: TGTGCCAGCAGGAGACAGGGAGATCAAGACGAGCAGTACTTC.

This clone was counted a few times. This chain links TRBV6-6 with TRBJ2-1; 9 bases are shared with TRBD1. With 6 bases clipped from V and 7 bases from J, the junction kept 7 bases outside the gene matches. The CDR3 totals 14 residues. Germline V gives CDR1 MNHNY, CDR2 SVGAGI (reference sequence). Written as DNA, the CDR3 is TGTGCCAGCAGAACCTGGACAGGGGTGAATGAGCAGTTCTTC. Translating it yields CASRTWTGVNEQFF.

The table lists this clone with a few counts. The V and J genes are TRBV5-1 and TRBJ2-1; 12 nucleotides align to TRBD2. The CDR3 is 15 amino acids. V was pared by 0 bases and J by 8 bases, with 3 bases of the junction left unmatched. Germline-derived CDR1 and CDR2 are SGHRS and YFSETQ. CDR3 region: CASSLASSGRDEQFF. CDR3 sequence (DNA): TGCGCCAGCAGCTTGGCGTCTAGCGGGAGGGATGAGCAGTTCTTC.

CDR3 loop: CASSYSRTLNYGYTF. Written as DNA, the CDR3 is TGTGCCAGCAGTTACTCTCGGACCTTAAACTATGGCTACACCTTC. The chain combines TRBV6-5 with TRBJ1-2; D not certain. Between the trimmed V and J ends, which lost 0 bases and 2 bases, there was a span of 10 bases. The CDR3 has 15 residues. In germline, CDR1 is MNHEY, CDR2 SVGAGI.

The chain uses TRBV4-3 and TRBJ2-7, with 8 bases matching TRBD1. The J segment lost 1 base and the V segment lost 3 bases, leaving 2 bases of the junction unmatched. The CDR3 spans 14 residues. Per germline, CDR1 LGHNA and CDR2 YSLEER. CDR3 DNA: TGCGCCAGCAGCCATGGGACAGGTTCCTACGAGCAGTACTTC. As protein: CASSHGTGSYEQYF.

This chain uses TRBV6-5 with TRBJ2-1; no firm D call. The CDR3 length is 12 residues. Looked up from germline, CDR1 is MNHEY and CDR2 is SVGAGI. Trimming took off 8 bases at V and 7 bases at J, with 12 bases between the two ends. CDR3: CASGPRLNEQFF. The CDR3 DNA reads as TGTGCCAGCGGTCCTAGGTTGAATGAGCAGTTCTTC.